This T cell receptor beta chain was captured in a study of blood T cells in healthy people across ages. This clonotype was found many times. Trimming took 11 bases from V and 2 from J, leaving 10 bases between them. The CDR3 covers 13 residues. The germline gives CDR1 SGHTA, CDR2 FQGNSA. Then a second PCR, running roughly 6 to 11 cycles, was carried out with a sample-barcoded 5' primer and a J-beta primer mix. TCRdb ran MiXCR on the 5' RACE reads and lists one entry per CDR3 protein. The repertoire has about 830,000 distinct CDR3 sequences, more than 45% of them found once; the top ten carry around 20%.

This clonotype was sampled from a man in his thirties or forties in good health. Input material: blood. The chain has TRBV7-2 and TRBJ1-6, with no clear D. The CDR3 loop reads CAGRETYNSPLHF. The CDR3 nucleotides are TGTGCCGGCCGGGAGACCTATAATTCACCCCTCCACTTT.